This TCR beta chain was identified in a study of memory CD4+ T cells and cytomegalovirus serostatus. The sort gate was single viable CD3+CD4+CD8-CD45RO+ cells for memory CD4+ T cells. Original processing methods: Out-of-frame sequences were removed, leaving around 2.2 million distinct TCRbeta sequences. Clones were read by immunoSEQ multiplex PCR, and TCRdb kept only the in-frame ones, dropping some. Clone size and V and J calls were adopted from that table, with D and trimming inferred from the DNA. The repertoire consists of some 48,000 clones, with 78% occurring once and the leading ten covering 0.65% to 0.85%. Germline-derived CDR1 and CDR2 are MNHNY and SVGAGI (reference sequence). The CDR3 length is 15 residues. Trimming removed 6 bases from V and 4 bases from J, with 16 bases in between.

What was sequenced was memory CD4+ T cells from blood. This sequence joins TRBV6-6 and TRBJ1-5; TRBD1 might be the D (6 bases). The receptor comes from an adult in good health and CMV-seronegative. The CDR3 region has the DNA TGTGCCAGCAGCGGACCAGGGACACGGAATCAGCCCCAGCATTTT. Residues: CASSGPGTRNQPQHF.